This T cell receptor beta chain is from a study of CD8 T cells in ankylosing spondylitis. V dropped 6 bases and J dropped 6 bases, with 15 bases sitting between them. Germline CDR1 is MDHEN and CDR2 is SYDVKM. The CDR3 is made up of 14 amino acids. MiXCR was run by TCRdb on the 5' RACE reads, yielding one entry per CDR3 protein. This sample carries approximately 550,000 distinct CDR3 sequences, approximately 12% of them seen once, and the ten largest clones take 6.8%. Whole-study findings and limits: For ankylosing spondylitis blood, a TCR beta motif of 8 or 9 highly homologous variants appeared characteristic. Matched ankylosing spondylitis synovial fluid reportedly contained a significantly enriched population of disease-linked clones. Reactive arthritis synovial fluid and blood were previously reported to contain some motif variants.

This clonotype turned up a few times. As yet, its antigen is unknown. The V gene is TRBV28, the J gene TRBJ1-5; a possible D gene is TRBD1 (6 bases). The sequence was collected from a male donor with ankylosing spondylitis. The specimen was blood, either unsorted or a sorted T cell fraction (not recorded which). As DNA, the CDR3 is TGTGCCAGCAGGAGTCCCGGGGGGGCTCAGCCCCAGCATTTT. Translated: CASRSPGGAQPQHF.